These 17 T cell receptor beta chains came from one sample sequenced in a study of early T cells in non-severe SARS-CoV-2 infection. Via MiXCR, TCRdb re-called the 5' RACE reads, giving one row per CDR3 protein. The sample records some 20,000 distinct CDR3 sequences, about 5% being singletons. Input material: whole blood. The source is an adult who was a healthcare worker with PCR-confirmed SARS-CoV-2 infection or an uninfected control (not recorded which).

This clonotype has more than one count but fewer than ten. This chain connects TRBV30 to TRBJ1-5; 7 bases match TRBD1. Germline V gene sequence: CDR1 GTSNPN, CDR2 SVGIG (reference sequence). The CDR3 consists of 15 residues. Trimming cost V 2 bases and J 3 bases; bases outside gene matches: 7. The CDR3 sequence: CAWSKGQTLNQPQHF. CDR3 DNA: TGTGCCTGGAGTAAGGGACAGACACTCAATCAGCCCCAGCATTTT.

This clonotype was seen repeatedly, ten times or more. CDR3 bases: TGTGCCAGCAGCTGGGACAGGGGGGACGAGCAGTACTTC. Protein product: CASSWDRGDEQYF. This sequence joins TRBV11-2 and TRBJ2-7, with TRBD1 identical over 11 bases. Germline CDR1 and CDR2: SGHAT and FQNNGV. The CDR3 runs 13 residues. The V gene end was trimmed by 4 bases and the J gene end by 5 bases; junction bases not matched to a gene: 1.

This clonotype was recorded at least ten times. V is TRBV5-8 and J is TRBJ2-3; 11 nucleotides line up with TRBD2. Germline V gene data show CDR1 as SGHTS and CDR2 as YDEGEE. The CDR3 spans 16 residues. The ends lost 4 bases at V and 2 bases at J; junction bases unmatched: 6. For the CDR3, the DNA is TGTGCCAGCAGCGCGGGACTAGCGGATTTCACAGATACGCAGTATTTT. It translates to CASSAGLADFTDTQYF. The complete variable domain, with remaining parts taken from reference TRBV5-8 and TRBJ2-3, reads EAGVTQSPTHLIKTRGQQATLRCSPISGHTSVYWYQQALGLGLQFLLWYDEGEERNRGNFPPRFSGRQFPNYSSELNVNALELEDSALYLCASSAGLADFTDTQYFGPGTRLTVL.

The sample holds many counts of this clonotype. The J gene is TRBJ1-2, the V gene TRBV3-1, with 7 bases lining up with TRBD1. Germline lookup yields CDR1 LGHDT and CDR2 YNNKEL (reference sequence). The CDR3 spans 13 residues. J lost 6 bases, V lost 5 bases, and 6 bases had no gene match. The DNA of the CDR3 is TGTGCCAGCAGCGGACAGGCGCTCAATGGCTACACCTTC. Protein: CASSGQALNGYTF.

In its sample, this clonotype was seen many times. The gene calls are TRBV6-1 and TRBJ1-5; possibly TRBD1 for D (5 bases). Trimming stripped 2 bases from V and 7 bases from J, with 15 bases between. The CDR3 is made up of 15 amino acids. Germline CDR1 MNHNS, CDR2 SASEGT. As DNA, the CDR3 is TGTGCCAGCAGTGAAAGAGGCGGGGCTGGACAGCCCCAGCATTTT. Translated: CASSERGGAGQPQHF.

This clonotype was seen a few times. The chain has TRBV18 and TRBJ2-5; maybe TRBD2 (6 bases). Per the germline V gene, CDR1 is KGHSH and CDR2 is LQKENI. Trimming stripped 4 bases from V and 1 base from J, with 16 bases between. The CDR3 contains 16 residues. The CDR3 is CASSQTRVASQETQYF. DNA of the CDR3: TGTGCCAGCTCACAGACTAGGGTGGCATCCCAAGAGACCCAGTACTTC.

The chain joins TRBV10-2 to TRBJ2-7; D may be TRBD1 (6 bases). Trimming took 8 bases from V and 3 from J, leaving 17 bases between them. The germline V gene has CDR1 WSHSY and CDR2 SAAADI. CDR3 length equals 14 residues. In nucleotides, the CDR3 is TGCGCCAGCGGCCACCCTCAGGGGTTCTACGAGCAGTACGTC. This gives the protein CASGHPQGFYEQYV.

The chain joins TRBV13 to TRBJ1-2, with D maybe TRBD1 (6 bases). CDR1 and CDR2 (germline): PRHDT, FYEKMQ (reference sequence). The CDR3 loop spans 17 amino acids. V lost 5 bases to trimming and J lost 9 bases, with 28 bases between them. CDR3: CASSPGGRGPLDGSYTF. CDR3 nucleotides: TGTGCCAGCAGCCCGGGGGGCCGGGGACCCCTGGATGGGAGCTACACCTTC.

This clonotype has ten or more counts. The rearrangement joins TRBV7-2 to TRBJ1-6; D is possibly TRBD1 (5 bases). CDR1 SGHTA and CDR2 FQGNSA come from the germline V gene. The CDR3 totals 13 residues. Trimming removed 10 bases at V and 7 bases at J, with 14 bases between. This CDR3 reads CATRWRTNSPLHF. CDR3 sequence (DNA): TGTGCCACCCGGTGGAGGACAAATTCACCCCTCCACTTT.

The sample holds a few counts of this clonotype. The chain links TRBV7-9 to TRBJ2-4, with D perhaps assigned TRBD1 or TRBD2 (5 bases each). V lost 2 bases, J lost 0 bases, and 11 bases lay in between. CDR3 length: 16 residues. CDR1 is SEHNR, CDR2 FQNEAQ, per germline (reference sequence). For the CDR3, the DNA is TGTGCCAGCAGCTTATACGTGGGGGTAGCCAAAAACATTCAGTACTTC. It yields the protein CASSLYVGVAKNIQYF.

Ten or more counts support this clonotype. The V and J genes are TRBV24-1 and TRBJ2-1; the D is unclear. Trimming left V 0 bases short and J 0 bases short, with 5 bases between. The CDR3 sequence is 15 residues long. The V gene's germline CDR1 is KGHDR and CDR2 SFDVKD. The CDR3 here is CATSDLPGSYNEQFF. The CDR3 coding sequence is TGTGCCACCAGTGATTTGCCTGGCTCCTACAATGAGCAGTTCTTC.

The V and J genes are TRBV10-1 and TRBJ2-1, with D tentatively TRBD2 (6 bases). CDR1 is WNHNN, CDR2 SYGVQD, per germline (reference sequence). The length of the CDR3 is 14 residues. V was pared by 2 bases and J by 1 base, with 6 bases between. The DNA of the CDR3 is TGCGCCAGCAGTGAGGCGGGATCCTACAATGAGCAGTTCTTC. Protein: CASSEAGSYNEQFF.

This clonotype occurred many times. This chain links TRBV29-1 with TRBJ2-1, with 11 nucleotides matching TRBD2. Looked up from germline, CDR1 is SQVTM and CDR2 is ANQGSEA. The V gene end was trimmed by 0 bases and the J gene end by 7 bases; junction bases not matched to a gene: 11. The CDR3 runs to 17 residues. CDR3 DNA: TGCAGCGTTGAAGATCCGGCTAGCGGGAGGCGAGGTAATGAGCAGTTCTTC. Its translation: CSVEDPASGRRGNEQFF.

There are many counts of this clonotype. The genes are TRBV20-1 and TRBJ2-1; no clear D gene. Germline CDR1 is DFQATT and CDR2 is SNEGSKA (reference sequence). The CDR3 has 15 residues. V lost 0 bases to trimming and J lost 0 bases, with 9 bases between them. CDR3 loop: CSARDPRSSYNEQFF. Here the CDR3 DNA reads TGCAGTGCTAGAGATCCGAGGAGCTCCTACAATGAGCAGTTCTTC.

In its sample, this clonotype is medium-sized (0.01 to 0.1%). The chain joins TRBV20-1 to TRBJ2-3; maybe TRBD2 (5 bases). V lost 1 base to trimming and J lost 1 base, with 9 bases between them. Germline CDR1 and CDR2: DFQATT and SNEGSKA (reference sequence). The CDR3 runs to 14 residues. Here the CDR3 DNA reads TGCAGTGCTAGAGGGAGTAGCGGCACAGATACGCAGTATTTT. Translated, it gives CSARGSSGTDTQYF.

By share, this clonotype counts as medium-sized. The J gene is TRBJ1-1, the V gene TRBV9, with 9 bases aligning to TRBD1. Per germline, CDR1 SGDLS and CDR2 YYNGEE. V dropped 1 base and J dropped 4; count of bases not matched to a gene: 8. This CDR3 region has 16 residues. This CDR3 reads CASSVKGTGMGTEAFF. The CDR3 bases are TGTGCCAGCAGCGTAAAAGGGACAGGGATGGGCACTGAAGCTTTCTTT.

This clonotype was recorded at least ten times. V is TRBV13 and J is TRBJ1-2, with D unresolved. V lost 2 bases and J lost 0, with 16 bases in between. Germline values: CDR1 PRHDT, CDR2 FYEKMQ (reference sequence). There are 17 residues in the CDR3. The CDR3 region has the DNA TGTGCCAGCAGCTTACGGACCGTGTTCAGCTCTAACTATGGCTACACCTTC. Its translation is CASSLRTVFSSNYGYTF.